One sample yielded the 23 T cell receptor beta chains listed below, sequenced in a study of blood T cell repertoires in COVID-19. The assay was immunoSEQ multiplex PCR, and TCRdb's table has in-frame clones only and misses some. The sample comprises 400,000 to 450,000 clones, about 90% of which are singletons, and roughly 0.78% rests with the top ten. The source material was peripheral blood. The receptors derive from a man between 18 and 29 years old with COVID-19, enrolled during active disease.

This chain joins TRBV19 and TRBJ1-1, with a possible D match to TRBD1 (6 bases). CDR3 length: 13 amino acids. Germline loops: CDR1 LNHDA, CDR2 SQIVND (reference sequence). V was shortened by 10 bases and J by 4 bases, with 16 bases between the two germline ends. The CDR3 here is CATKDSGTTEAFF. CDR3 nucleotide sequence: TGTGCCACCAAGGACAGCGGAACCACTGAAGCTTTCTTT.

The genes are TRBV11-3 and TRBJ2-3; 7 bases line up with TRBD1. Losses at the gene ends were 4 bases for V and 2 bases for J; bases not matched to a gene: 6. CDR1 is SGHNT and CDR2 is YENEEA in the germline V gene. CDR3 length equals 15 residues. The CDR3 sequence is CASSSRDSNTDTQYF. CDR3 DNA sequence: TGTGCCAGCAGCTCCCGGGACAGCAACACAGATACGCAGTATTTT.

The rearrangement links TRBV27 to TRBJ2-3; D is undetermined. CDR1 is MNHEY and CDR2 is SMNVEV in the germline V gene (reference sequence). This CDR3 has 13 residues. V lost 8 bases to trimming and J lost 0 bases, with 9 bases between them. The CDR3 nucleotides are TGTGCCAGCGCACACCAGAGCACAGATACGCAGTATTTT. Its protein is CASAHQSTDTQYF.

V and J are TRBV18 and TRBJ1-5; the D is unclear. Trimming removed 5 bases from V and 0 bases from J, with 11 bases in between. The CDR3 is 15 amino acids. Germline V gene sequence: CDR1 KGHSH, CDR2 LQKENI. CDR3 region: CASSIGGSSNQPQHF. The DNA of the CDR3 is TGTGCCAGCTCAATTGGTGGCAGTAGCAATCAGCCCCAGCATTTT.

This chain links TRBV6-5 with TRBJ1-2, with TRBD1 matching over 7 bases. CDR1 and CDR2 from the germline V gene are MNHEY and SVGAGI. The CDR3 covers 14 residues. J lost 8 bases, V lost 6 bases, and 12 bases had no gene match. This CDR3 is CASRKGDRAYGYTF. CDR3 in DNA: TGTGCCAGCAGAAAGGGAGACAGGGCCTACGGCTACACCTTC.

V is TRBV19 and J is TRBJ2-2, with TRBD1 matching over 8 bases. With 6 bases clipped from V and 4 bases from J, the junction kept 1 base outside the gene matches. There are 13 residues in the CDR3. Germline CDR1 LNHDA, CDR2 SQIVND (reference sequence). The CDR3 DNA reads TGTGCCAGTAGGGACAGGGCCACCGGGGAGCTGTTTTTT. Its translation: CASRDRATGELFF.

This clone was seen once. This chain connects TRBV3-1 (or the pseudogene TRBV3-2) to TRBJ2-6; possible D gene TRBD1, 6 bases. Germline V CDR1 and CDR2: LGHDT, YNNKEL (reference sequence). Trimming took 4 bases from V and 1 from J, leaving 8 bases between them. The CDR3 has 15 residues. CDR3 in amino acids: CASSRQGSGANVLTF. The CDR3 coding sequence is TGTGCCAGCAGCCGTCAGGGGTCTGGGGCCAACGTCCTGACTTTC.

The chain couples TRBV5-6 to TRBJ2-7; D gene uncertain. The CDR3 covers 15 residues. The germline V and J ends were trimmed by 1 base and 0 bases, with 11 bases remaining between them. In germline, CDR1 is SGHDT, CDR2 YYEEEE. The CDR3 here is CASSLWAALSYEQYF. DNA for the CDR3: TGTGCCAGCAGCTTGTGGGCAGCTCTCTCCTACGAGCAGTACTTC.

The rearrangement uses TRBV7-9 and TRBJ2-3; the match to TRBD2 covers 9 bases. There are 16 residues in the CDR3. The V gene's germline CDR1 is SEHNR and CDR2 FQNEAQ (reference sequence). Trimming at V came to 0 bases and at J to 4 bases, leaving 5 bases not matched to a gene. The DNA for the CDR3 is TGTGCCAGCAGCTTAGCCCCCGGGACTAGCCCAGATACGCAGTATTTT. It encodes CASSLAPGTSPDTQYF.

The chain has TRBV19 and TRBJ2-1; the D gene is possibly TRBD2 (5 bases). Germline CDR1 is LNHDA and CDR2 is SQIVND (reference sequence). The CDR3 length is 15 residues. V lost 6 bases to trimming and J lost 1 base, with 13 bases between them. The CDR3, as DNA: TGTGCCAGTAGCCACAGCGGAGATTCCTACAATGAGCAGTTCTTC. Protein: CASSHSGDSYNEQFF.

About this clone: Other DNA sequences in the same sample also yield this CDR3. The V call is TRBV2, the J call TRBJ1-2; no clear D. This CDR3 comprises 11 residues. The V end lost 4 bases, the J end lost 4 bases, and 4 bases lay between the germline ends. CDR1 is SNHLY, CDR2 FYNNEI, per germline. The CDR3 region has the DNA TGTGCCAGCAGTGTTCTCTATGGCTACACCTTC. Translating gives CASSVLYGYTF.

The gene calls are TRBV6-5 and TRBJ1-2, with D possibly being TRBD1 (6 bases). The CDR3 totals 13 residues. Germline lookup yields CDR1 MNHEY and CDR2 SVGAGI. Trimming cost V 6 bases and J 1 base, with 9 bases left between them. The CDR3 sequence: CASRTGFNYGYTF. The CDR3 DNA follows: TGTGCCAGCAGAACAGGGTTTAACTATGGCTACACCTTC.

The chain uses TRBV7-9 and TRBJ2-1; the match to TRBD2 covers 9 bases. The CDR3 has 15 residues. J gave up 11 bases and V 3 bases, and 11 bases lay outside the gene matches. The germline V gene encodes CDR1 SEHNR and CDR2 FQNEAQ (reference sequence). CDR3 coding DNA: TGTGCCAGCAGCTTCGGGACTAGCTGGGCTTCGCAGCAGTTCTTC. It is translated as CASSFGTSWASQQFF.

The rearrangement links TRBV18 to TRBJ2-3, with 14 bases lining up with TRBD2. V shed 5 bases, J shed 4 bases, and the junction held 11 bases outside the gene matches. Looked up from germline, CDR1 is KGHSH and CDR2 is LQKENI. This CDR3 is 18 amino acids long. DNA of the CDR3: TGTGCCAGCTCAAGCCTCGGACTAGCGGGAGGTAGCGCAGATACGCAGTATTTT. It specifies CASSSLGLAGGSADTQYF.

This clone was observed many times. This chain connects TRBV2 to TRBJ1-5, with a tentative D call TRBD1 (6 bases). CDR1 SNHLY and CDR2 FYNNEI come from the germline V gene. Trimming pared 7 bases from V and 4 bases from J, leaving 14 bases between. The CDR3 runs to 14 residues. In DNA form, the CDR3 reads TGTGCCAGCATCGGGGGGCAGGGGAATCAGCCCCAGCATTTT. Its translation is CASIGGQGNQPQHF.

This chain joins TRBV27 and TRBJ2-2; possible D gene TRBD1, 6 bases. CDR1 and CDR2 (germline): MNHEY, SMNVEV (reference sequence). V lost 0 bases to trimming and J lost 1 base, with 12 bases between them. The CDR3 sequence is 17 residues long. CDR3 nucleotide sequence: TGTGCCAGCAGTTTATCGAGAGGACAGATGAACACCGGGGAGCTGTTTTTT. This translates into CASSLSRGQMNTGELFF.

This clone showed up just once. This sample also contains other DNA sequences that code for the same CDR3. The chain carries TRBV6-5 and TRBJ2-1; a possible D gene is TRBD2 (5 bases). The CDR3 loop spans 15 amino acids. Germline loops: CDR1 MNHEY, CDR2 SVGAGI. Trimming took 0 bases from V and 4 from J, leaving 10 bases between them. CDR3 in amino acids: CASSYSRTGYNEQFF. Here the CDR3 DNA reads TGTGCCAGCAGTTACTCGAGGACGGGGTACAATGAGCAGTTCTTC.

This clone was detected only a few times. This chain links TRBV15 with TRBJ1-2; no reliable D call. Trimming removed 1 base from V and 4 bases from J, with 10 bases in between. Germline CDR1 LNHNV, CDR2 YYDKDF (reference sequence). The CDR3 contains 14 residues. The CDR3 coding sequence is TGTGCCACCAGCAGAGGGGCCCTGGGCTATGGCTACACCTTC. It translates to CATSRGALGYGYTF. Full variable domain (rest looked up from reference TRBV15 and TRBJ1-2): DAMVIQNPRYQVTQFGKPVTLSCSQTLNHNVMYWYQQKSSQAPKLLFHYYDKDFNNEADTPDNFQSRRPNTSFCFLDIRSPGLGDTAMYLCATSRGALGYGYTFGSGTRLTVV.

The DNA for the CDR3 is TGTGCCAGCAGCTTAGGACCCGGGACACCCTACGAGCAGTACTTC. Translated, it gives CASSLGPGTPYEQYF. The gene calls are TRBV11-2 and TRBJ2-7; the D gene is possibly TRBD1 (6 bases). The CDR3 totals 15 residues. CDR1 is SGHAT, CDR2 FQNNGV, per germline. Trimming removed 1 base from V and 2 bases from J, with 12 bases in between. The whole variable domain, filled in from reference TRBV11-2 and TRBJ2-7, reads EAGVAQSPRYKIIEKRQSVAFWCNPISGHATLYWYQQILGQGPKLLIQFQNNGVVDDSQLPKDRFSAERLKGVDSTLKIQPAKLEDSAVYLCASSLGPGTPYEQYFGPGTRLTVT.

The rearrangement joins TRBV6-5 to TRBJ2-2; D possibly corresponds to TRBD2 (6 bases). Between the trimmed V and J ends, which lost 6 bases and 4 bases, there was a span of 9 bases. The CDR3 extends over 13 amino acids. CDR1 MNHEY and CDR2 SVGAGI come from the germline V gene. CDR3 loop: CASRLAGTGELFF. In DNA, the CDR3 is TGTGCCAGCAGACTAGCTGGCACCGGGGAGCTGTTTTTT.

The rearrangement joins TRBV18 to TRBJ2-7; 9 nucleotides match TRBD1. Germline V CDR1 and CDR2: KGHSH, LQKENI. After removal of 4 bases from V and 6 bases from J, the junction contained 10 bases not matched to a gene. The CDR3 has 15 amino acids. The chain's CDR3 is CASSQNEGTGLEQYF. CDR3 sequence (DNA): TGTGCCAGCTCACAGAACGAAGGGACAGGGCTCGAGCAGTACTTC.

This chain uses TRBV19 with TRBJ1-2; no clear D. In germline, CDR1 is LNHDA, CDR2 SQIVND (reference sequence). Trimming stripped 10 bases from V and 4 bases from J, with 13 bases between. The length of the CDR3 is 12 residues. The CDR3 reads CAKVSQSYGYTF. CDR3 DNA: TGTGCCAAAGTTAGTCAATCCTATGGCTACACCTTC.

CDR3 protein: CASNPGNRGQETQYF. CDR3 coding DNA: TGTGCCAGCAACCCCGGGAACAGGGGGCAAGAGACCCAGTACTTC. This chain uses TRBV5-8 with TRBJ2-5; TRBD1 agrees at 8 bases. The CDR3 has 15 amino acids. CDR1 and CDR2 from the germline V gene are SGHTS and YDEGEE. The junction had 9 bases not matched to a gene; V was cut back by 6 bases and J by 2 bases.